Reported below is one T cell receptor (beta chain). Its cognate antigen has yet to be identified. At one of its ends the junction is not consistent with the germline gene, which may arise from a read error. The library was built by means of the immunoSEQ multiplex PCR assay. What TCRdb holds here is the immuneACCESS table cut down to in-frame rearrangements. Part of the clones is not present; checked against another copy, under half of the missing clones reflect an unresolved V gene, and the others are unexplained. Counted in this sample were 8,800 or so clones; roughly 80% of them appeared once. The top ten hold roughly 2.1% of the sample. The sample belongs to a study of circulating tumor DNA in untreated peripheral T-cell lymphoma (dated by TCRdb to the early 2020s). The full study reports these points: Tumor-specific clonotypes were found in 75% to 80% of patients, coming from roughly 83% of baseline tissues and about 67% of baseline serum samples.

To identify tumor-specific TCR clonotypes, tumor tissue taken at baseline, before any treatment, was sequenced. Next-generation sequencing of T-cell receptor sequences was used to monitor peripheral T-cell lymphoma patients receiving frontline treatment on a trial. The CDR3 numbers 14 residues from cysteine through phenylalanine. The only DNA kept is the CDR3, 42 bases in frame from the first base. As encoded in the germline V gene (reference sequence), CDR1 is LNHNV while CDR2 is YYDKDF. The chain links TRBV15 with TRBJ2-2, with 8 middle bases fitting TRBD1. The specimen was tumor tissue. This TCR derives from a human donor with peripheral T-cell lymphoma. Here is the DNA: TGTGCCACCAGCGGAGACAGGGGCACCGGGGAGCTGTTTTTT. Translation gives CATSGDRGTGELFF. The CDR3, completed at both ends by the reference TRBV15 and TRBJ2-2 genes, gives the full variable domain DAMVIQNPRYQVTQFGKPVTLSCSQTLNHNVMYWYQQKSSQAPKLLFHYYDKDFNNEADTPDNFQSRRPNTSFCFLDIRSPGLGDTAMYLCATSGDRGTGELFFGEGSRLTVL.